This T cell receptor beta chain was profiled in a study of blood T cell repertoires in COVID-19. Study in general: The samples span acute and convalescent COVID-19 from the United States, Italy and Spain. T cells, B-cell-depleted T cells, or PBMCs supplied cDNA or gDNA.

The CDR3 length is 14 residues. V trimming: 3 bases; J trimming: 11 bases; junction bases outside the gene matches: 10. The germline V gene encodes CDR1 KGHSH and CDR2 LQKENI. Original processing notes: Researchers report that nucleated cell counts were estimated from reference gene primer amplification. Method: immunoSEQ multiplex PCR; TCRdb's copy keeps in-frame clones and lacks some. V, J and clone size were drawn from that table, and D and trimming were deduced from the DNA. The profile shows about 50,000 clones, around 83% of them singletons. The chain combines TRBV18 with TRBJ1-1, with 9 nucleotides matching TRBD1. The sample consisted of peripheral blood. The TCR comes from an elderly woman with acute or convalescent COVID-19. CDR3 residues: CASSPGQGVTVAFF. CDR3 nucleotides: TGTGCCAGCTCACCGGGACAGGGTGTCACTGTGGCTTTCTTT.